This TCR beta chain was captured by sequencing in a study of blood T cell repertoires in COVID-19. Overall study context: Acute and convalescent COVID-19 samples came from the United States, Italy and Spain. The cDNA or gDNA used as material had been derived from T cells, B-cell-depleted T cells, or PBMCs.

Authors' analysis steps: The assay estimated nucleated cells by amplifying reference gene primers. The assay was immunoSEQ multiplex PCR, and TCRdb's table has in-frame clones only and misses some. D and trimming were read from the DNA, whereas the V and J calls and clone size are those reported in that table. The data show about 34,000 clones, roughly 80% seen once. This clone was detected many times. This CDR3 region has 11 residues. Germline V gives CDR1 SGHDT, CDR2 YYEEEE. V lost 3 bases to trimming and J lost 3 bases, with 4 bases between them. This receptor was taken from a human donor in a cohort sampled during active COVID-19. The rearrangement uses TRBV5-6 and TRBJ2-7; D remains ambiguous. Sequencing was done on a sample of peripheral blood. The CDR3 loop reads CASSSNYEQYF. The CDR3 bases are TGTGCCAGCAGCTCCAACTACGAGCAGTACTTC.